This TCR beta chain was captured by sequencing in a study of blood T cell repertoires in COVID-19. Whole-study context: PBMCs, B-cell-depleted T cells, or T cells provided the cDNA or gDNA that made up the material.

Source study methods: Estimation of nucleated cell counts was performed using reference gene primer amplification. The protocol was immunoSEQ multiplex PCR, while the TCRdb copy is restricted to in-frame clones and leaves out a portion. The D gene and trimming were derived from the DNA, and the V and J assignments and clone size from that table. The data contain approximately 120,000 clones, around 80% of them singletons. The Seattle site enrolled patients during active infection and followed them longitudinally. This clonotype was sampled from a young man with COVID-19, enrolled during active disease. The sample taken for sequencing was peripheral blood.

In nucleotides, the CDR3 is TGTGCCAGCAGCGCGACCGGGGAGATATACGAGCAGTACTTC. Amino acid sequence: CASSATGEIYEQYF. The chain uses TRBV9 and TRBJ2-7; D is perhaps TRBD2 (5 bases). The CDR3 has 14 amino acids. Germline CDR1 SGDLS, CDR2 YYNGEE. Trimming took 3 bases from V and 4 from J, leaving 14 bases between them.